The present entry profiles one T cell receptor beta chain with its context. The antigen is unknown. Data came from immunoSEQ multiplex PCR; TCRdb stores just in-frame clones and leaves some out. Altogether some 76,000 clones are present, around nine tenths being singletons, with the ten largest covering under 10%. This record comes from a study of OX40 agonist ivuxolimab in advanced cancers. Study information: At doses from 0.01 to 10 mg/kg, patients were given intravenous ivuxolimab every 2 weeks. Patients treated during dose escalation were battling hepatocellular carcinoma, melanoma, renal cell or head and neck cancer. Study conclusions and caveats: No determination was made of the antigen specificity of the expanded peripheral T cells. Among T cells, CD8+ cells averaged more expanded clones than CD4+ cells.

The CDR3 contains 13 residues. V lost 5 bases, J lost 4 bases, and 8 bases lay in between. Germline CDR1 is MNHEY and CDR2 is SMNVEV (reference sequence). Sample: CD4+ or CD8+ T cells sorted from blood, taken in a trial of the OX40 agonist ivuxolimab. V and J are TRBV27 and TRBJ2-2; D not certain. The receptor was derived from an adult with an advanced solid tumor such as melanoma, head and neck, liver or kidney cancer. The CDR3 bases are TGTGCCAGCAGTCCCCATTCCACCGGGGAGCTGTTTTTT. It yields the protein CASSPHSTGELFF.